The text below deals with one T cell receptor beta chain. Its binding antigen is unknown. No much larger clonotype is one base removed from it; base qualities were not supplied. Relative to germline, V is 11 bases shorter and J is 1 base shorter, with 17 bases between their ends. The germline V gene supplies CDR1 MGHDK and CDR2 SYGVNS. From the cysteine up to the phenylalanine, the CDR3 has a length of 14 residues. The DNA shown is the 42-base CDR3, in frame from base 1. The data belong to a study of shared clonotypes between healthy human individuals (dated by TCRdb to between 2020 and 2021). The study in broad terms: The cohort included a few men and a couple of women between 18 and 49 years of age. For each donor, CD4 naive and CD4 memory were each given three plates, CD8 naive was given two plates, and CD8 memory was given one plate. Blood TCR repertoires of about five healthy adults were deeply sequenced to estimate repertoire size and the extent of clonotype sharing between individuals. Different laboratories and diverse techniques were used to prepare libraries and sequence TCR repertoires, to increase sequencing depth and limit assay-specific biases. Each donor's leukapheresis produced roughly between about 0.85 and 10 billion PBMCs.

Overall study results and their limits: Compared with non-shared clonotypes, clonotypes shared by all four sorted-subset donors had higher generation probabilities. The small number of donors limited the genetic and exposure-history diversity represented. Naive subsets generally had larger estimated clonotype richness than memory subsets. Sampling was restricted to blood, and TCR repertoires in tissues likely differ from the TCR repertoires found in blood. Based on pairwise subsampling, the degree of clonotype sharing among donors was expected to be affected by sequencing depth. Even with the large sequencing depth, rarefaction of the sorted-subset datasets indicated that sequencing was incomplete. Across a few donors, approximately 5% of naive CD4, roughly 3.3% of naive CD8, about 2.3% of memory CD4, and 0.4% to 0.45% of memory CD8 clonotypes were shared.

CD8 naive samples were CD45RO-negative cells positively selected for CCR7, giving a CD45RA+CCR7+ population that excluded TemRA cells. Donors were healthy HIV-negative adults with no recently reported acute infections or vaccinations. Every donor was a Caucasian adult residing in Nashville, Tennessee, USA. After blood collection by leukapheresis, PBMCs were isolated using Ficoll-Histopaque density gradient centrifugation and then cryopreserved in the vapor phase of liquid nitrogen. Purity and quantity of every magnetically sorted T cell population were checked by analytical flow cytometry. Genomic DNA was isolated from every sorted fraction and measured by UV absorbance on a Nanodrop 2000c. Using the deep immunoSEQ assay, multiplex PCR amplified TCR CDR3 regions from genomic DNA. Extracted genomic DNA from each cell subset was spread evenly across all wells of several immunoSEQ 96-well plates, with each plate serving as a replicate. Each replicate PCR for sorted subsets received around 200 ng genomic DNA, equal to about 30,000 T cell genomes. Purified libraries were measured with a Qubit 3.0 fluorometer, size-checked on a Bioanalyzer 2100, and measured again with the KAPA Library Quantification kit. Every immunoSEQ 96-well plate was sequenced on a dedicated single-read 150-cycle Illumina NextSeq 550 flow cell. Per the authors' processing: Because only junctional sequences without quality scores were contained in the immunoSEQ output, filtering matching that applied to full-length reads could not be performed. Sequences were annotated with PyIR, a Python wrapper for IgBLAST v1.9, using IMGT germline references to assign V/J genes and CDR3. Reads were filtered out if the reads had weak V/J assignments (E-value above 1e-6), no CDR3, stop codons, out-of-frame junctions, or ambiguous translated residues. V3J clonotypes were defined as sequences sharing the same inferred V gene, J gene, and CDR3 amino acid sequence. Percentage overlap between repertoires was computed as shared unique clonotypes divided by the size of the smaller repertoire. RTK rarefaction, the Chao1 estimator, and Recon v2.1 estimates of unobserved clonotypes were used to assess repertoire richness. OLGA was used to compute generation probabilities for all TCRbeta clonotypes that the gDNA method yielded from four donors. This immuneACCESS table, as held by TCRdb, lists in-frame sequences with V and J called but not all clones. Of the missing ones, under half trace to an unresolved V gene in checked studies; the others have no known cause. V and J calls and clone size follow that table, whereas D and trimming were derived from the DNA. The sample includes 2 million to 2.5 million clones, with about 95% observed a single time. The ten largest clones add up to about 1.1% of the sample.

This TCR derives from a man between 18 and 35 years old in good health. The chain is made from TRBV25-1 and TRBJ1-1, with TRBD1 as a weak D call on 5 bases. Source material: naive CD8+ T cells sorted from blood. According to the study, the label for this sample's cell subset or site signals: CD45RA+CCR7+. The DNA is TGTGCCGTTAAATCGGGACTAACGAACACTGAAGCTTTCTTT. It translates as CAVKSGLTNTEAFF.